The sequence of this TCR beta chain was determined in a study of T cell repertoires in cytomegalovirus infection. For the study at large: From public TCR beta signatures came an indication of both CMV infection and matching HLA type.

TCRdb called the reads again in MiXCR, with one record for every CDR3 protein. This sample has 400,000 or so distinct CDR3 sequences, with roughly 31% found just once. Findings and limits, study-wide: Within the response measured ex vivo, HLA-C-restricted CMV-specific TCR beta clonotypes were dominant. Identification of carriers of CMV plus the relevant HLA was performed using cumulative public TCR beta family frequency.

Concerning this clonotype itself: The antigen is not known. The CDR3 does not end in the conserved phenylalanine or tryptophan, so this is likely a read error.

This TCR came from a human donor in good health (CMV status not recorded). Some clones in this sample may be carry-over from other donors' samples. Sequencing was done on a sample of PBMCs.

CDR3 DNA sequence: TGTGCCAGCAGCCCGACAAGGGACTGGCTTAGGGATGAGCAGTTCTTA. This sequence encodes CASSPTRDWLRDEQFL. The chain links TRBV5-6 to TRBJ2-1, with TRBD2 as a possible D gene (6 bases). CDR3 length equals 16 residues. Trimming shortened V by 4 bases and J by 8 bases, and 22 bases separated the two germline ends. Per germline, CDR1 SGHDT and CDR2 YYEEEE.